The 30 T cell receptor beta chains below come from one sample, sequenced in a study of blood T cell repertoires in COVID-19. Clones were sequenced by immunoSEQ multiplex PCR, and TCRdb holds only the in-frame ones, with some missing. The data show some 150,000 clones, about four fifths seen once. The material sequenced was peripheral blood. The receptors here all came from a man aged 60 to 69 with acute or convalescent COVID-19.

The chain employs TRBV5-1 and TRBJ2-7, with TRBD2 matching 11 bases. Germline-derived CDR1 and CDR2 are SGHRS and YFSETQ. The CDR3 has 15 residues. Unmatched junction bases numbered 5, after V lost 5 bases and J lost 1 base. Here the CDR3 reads CASRVGLAGSYEQYF. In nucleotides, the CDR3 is TGCGCCAGCAGAGTTGGACTAGCGGGTTCCTACGAGCAGTACTTC.

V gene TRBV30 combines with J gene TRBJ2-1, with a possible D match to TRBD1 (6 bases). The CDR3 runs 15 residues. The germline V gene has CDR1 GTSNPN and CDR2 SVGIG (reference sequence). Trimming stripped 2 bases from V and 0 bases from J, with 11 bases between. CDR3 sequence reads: CAWSRQDSSYNEQFF. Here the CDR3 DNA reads TGTGCCTGGAGTCGACAGGATAGCTCCTACAATGAGCAGTTCTTC.

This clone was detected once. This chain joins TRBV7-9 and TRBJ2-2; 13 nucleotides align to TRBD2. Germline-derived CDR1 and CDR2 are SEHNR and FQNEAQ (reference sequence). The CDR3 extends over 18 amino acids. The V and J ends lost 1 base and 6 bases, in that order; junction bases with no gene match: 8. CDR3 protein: CASSLGTSGRTGSGELFF. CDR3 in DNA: TGTGCCAGCAGCTTAGGGACTAGCGGGAGAACGGGGTCCGGGGAGCTGTTTTTT. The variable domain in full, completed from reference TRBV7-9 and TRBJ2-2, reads DTGVSQNPRHKITKRGQNVTFRCDPISEHNRLYWYRQTLGQGPEFLTYFQNEAQLEKSRLLSDRFSAERPKGSFSTLEIQRTEQGDSAMYLCASSLGTSGRTGSGELFFGEGSRLTVL.

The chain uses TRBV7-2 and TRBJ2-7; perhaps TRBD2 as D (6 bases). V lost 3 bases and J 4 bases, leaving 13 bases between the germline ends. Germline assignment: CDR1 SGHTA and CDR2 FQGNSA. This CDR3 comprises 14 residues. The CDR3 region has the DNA TGTGCCAGCAGCTTCAGCGGGTTGGGGTACGAGCAGTACTTC. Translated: CASSFSGLGYEQYF.

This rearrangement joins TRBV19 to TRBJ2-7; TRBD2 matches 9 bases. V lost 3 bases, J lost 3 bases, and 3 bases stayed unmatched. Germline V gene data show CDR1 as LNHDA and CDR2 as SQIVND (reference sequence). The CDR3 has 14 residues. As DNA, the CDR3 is TGTGCCAGTAGTATCTCAGCGGGGGGCTACGAGCAGTACTTC. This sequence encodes CASSISAGGYEQYF. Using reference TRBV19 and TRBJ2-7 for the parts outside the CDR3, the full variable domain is DGGITQSPKYLFRKEGQNVTLSCEQNLNHDAMYWYRQDPGQGLRLIYYSQIVNDFQKGDIAEGYSVSREKKESFPLTVTSAQKNPTAFYLCASSISAGGYEQYFGPGTRLTVT.

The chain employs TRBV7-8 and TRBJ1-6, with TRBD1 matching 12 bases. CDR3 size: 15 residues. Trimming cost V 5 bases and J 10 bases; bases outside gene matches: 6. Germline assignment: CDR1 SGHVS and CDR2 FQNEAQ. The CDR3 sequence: CASSPAGTGGSPLHF. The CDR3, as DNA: TGTGCCAGCAGCCCTGCCGGGACAGGGGGCTCACCCCTCCACTTT.

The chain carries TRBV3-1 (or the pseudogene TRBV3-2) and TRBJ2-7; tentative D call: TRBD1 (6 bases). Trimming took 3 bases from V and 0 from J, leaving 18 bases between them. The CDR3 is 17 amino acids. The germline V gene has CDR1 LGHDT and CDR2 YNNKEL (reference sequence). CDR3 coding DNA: TGTGCCAGCAGCCATAGGGGGTTCCGACAGTACTCCTACGAGCAGTACTTC. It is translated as CASSHRGFRQYSYEQYF.

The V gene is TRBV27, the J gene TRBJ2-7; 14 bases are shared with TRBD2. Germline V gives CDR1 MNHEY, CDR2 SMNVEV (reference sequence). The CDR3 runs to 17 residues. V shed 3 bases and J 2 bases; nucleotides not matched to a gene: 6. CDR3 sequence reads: CASSLGRLAGGPYEQYF. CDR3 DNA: TGTGCCAGCAGTTTGGGGCGACTAGCGGGAGGGCCCTACGAGCAGTACTTC.

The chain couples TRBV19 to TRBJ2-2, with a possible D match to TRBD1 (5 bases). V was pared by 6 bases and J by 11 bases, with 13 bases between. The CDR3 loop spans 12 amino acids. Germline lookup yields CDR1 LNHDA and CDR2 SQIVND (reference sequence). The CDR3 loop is CASSHRQSELFF. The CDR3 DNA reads TGTGCCAGTAGCCATCGACAGAGTGAGCTGTTTTTT.

The CDR3 nucleotides read TGTGCCAGCAGCGGAGACGGGGCTGGAAACACCATATATTTT. It codes for CASSGDGAGNTIYF. This chain uses TRBV9 with TRBJ1-3, with D hard to call. The CDR3 is made up of 14 amino acids. Trimming took 3 bases from V and 2 from J, leaving 9 bases between them. CDR1 is SGDLS and CDR2 is YYNGEE in the germline V gene.

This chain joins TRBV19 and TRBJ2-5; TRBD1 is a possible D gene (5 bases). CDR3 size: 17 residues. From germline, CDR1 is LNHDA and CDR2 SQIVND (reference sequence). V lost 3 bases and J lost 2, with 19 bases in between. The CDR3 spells CASSMEGANHKQETQYF. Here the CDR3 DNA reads TGTGCCAGTAGTATGGAAGGGGCCAACCACAAACAAGAGACCCAGTACTTC.

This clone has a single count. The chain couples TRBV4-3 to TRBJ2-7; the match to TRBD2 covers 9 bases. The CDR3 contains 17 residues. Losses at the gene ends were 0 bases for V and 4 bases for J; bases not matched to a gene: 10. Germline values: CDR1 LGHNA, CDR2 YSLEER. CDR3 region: CASSQDRNSGGPYEQYF. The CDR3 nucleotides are TGCGCCAGCAGCCAAGATAGGAATAGCGGGGGACCTTACGAGCAGTACTTC.

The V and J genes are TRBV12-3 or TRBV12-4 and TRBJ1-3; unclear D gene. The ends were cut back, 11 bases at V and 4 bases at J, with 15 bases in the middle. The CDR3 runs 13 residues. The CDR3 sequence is CAYTSRGGNTIYF. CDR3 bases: TGTGCCTACACGTCGAGAGGCGGAAACACCATATATTTT.

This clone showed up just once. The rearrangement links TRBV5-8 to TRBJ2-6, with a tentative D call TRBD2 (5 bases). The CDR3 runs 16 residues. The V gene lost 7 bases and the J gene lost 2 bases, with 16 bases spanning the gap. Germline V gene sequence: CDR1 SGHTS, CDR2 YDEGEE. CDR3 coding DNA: TGTGCCAGCGGCAGCGGAAGGGTCGCTGGGGCCAACGTCCTGACTTTC. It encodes CASGSGRVAGANVLTF.

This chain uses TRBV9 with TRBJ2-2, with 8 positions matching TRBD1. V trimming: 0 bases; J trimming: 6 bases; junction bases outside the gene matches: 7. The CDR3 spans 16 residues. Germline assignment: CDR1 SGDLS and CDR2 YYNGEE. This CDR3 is CASSVDWTGFAGELFF. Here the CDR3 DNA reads TGTGCCAGCAGCGTAGACTGGACAGGGTTCGCCGGGGAGCTGTTTTTT. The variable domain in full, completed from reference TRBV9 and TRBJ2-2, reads DSGVTQTPKHLITATGQRVTLRCSPRSGDLSVYWYQQSLDQGLQFLIQYYNGEERAKGNILERFSAQQFPDLHSELNLSSLELGDSALYFCASSVDWTGFAGELFFGEGSRLTVL.

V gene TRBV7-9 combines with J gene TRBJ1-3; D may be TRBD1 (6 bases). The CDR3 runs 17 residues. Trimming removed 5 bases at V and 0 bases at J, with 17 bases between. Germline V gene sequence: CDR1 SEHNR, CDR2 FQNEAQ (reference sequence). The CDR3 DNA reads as TGTGCCAGCAGCAAAGATGTATGGGGGCGCTCTGGAAACACCATATATTTT. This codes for CASSKDVWGRSGNTIYF.

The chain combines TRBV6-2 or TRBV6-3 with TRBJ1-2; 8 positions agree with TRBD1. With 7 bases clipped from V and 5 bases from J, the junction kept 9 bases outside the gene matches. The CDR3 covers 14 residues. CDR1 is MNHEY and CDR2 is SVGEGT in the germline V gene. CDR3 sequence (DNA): TGTGCCAGCACCCCCCCAGGGGGCAGGTATGGCTACACCTTC. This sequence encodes CASTPPGGRYGYTF.

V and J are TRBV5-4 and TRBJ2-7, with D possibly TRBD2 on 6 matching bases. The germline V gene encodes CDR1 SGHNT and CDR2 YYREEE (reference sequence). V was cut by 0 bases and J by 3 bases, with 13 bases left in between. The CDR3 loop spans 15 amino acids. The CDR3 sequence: CASSLAGGAFYEQYF. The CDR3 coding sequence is TGTGCCAGCAGCTTGGCCGGCGGGGCTTTCTACGAGCAGTACTTC. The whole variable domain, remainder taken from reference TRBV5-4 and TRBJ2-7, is ETGVTQSPTHLIKTRGQQVTLRCSSQSGHNTVSWYQQALGQGPQFIFQYYREEENGRGNFPPRFSGLQFPNYSSELNVNALELDDSALYLCASSLAGGAFYEQYFGPGTRLTVT.

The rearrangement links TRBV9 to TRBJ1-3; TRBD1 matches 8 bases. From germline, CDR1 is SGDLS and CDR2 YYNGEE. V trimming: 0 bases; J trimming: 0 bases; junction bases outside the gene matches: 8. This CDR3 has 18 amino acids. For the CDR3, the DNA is TGTGCCAGCAGCGTAGCGAGGACAGGGTCCCTCTCTGGAAACACCATATATTTT. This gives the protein CASSVARTGSLSGNTIYF.

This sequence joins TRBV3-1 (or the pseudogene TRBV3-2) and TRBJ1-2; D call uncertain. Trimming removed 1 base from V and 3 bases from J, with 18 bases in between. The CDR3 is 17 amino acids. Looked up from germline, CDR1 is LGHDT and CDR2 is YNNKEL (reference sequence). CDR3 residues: CASSQGIRAWRDYGYTF. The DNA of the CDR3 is TGTGCCAGCAGCCAAGGCATACGGGCTTGGAGGGACTATGGCTACACCTTC.

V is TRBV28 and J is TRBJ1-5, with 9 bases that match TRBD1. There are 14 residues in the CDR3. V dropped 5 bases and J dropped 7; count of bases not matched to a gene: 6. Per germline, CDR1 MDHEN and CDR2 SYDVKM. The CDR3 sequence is CASSATGGVQPQHF. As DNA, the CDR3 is TGTGCCAGCAGTGCTACAGGGGGCGTACAGCCCCAGCATTTT.

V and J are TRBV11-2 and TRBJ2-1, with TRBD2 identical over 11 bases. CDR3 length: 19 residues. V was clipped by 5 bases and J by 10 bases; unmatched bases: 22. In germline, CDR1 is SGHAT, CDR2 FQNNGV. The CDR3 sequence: CASSPAVGGLAGPGWEQFF. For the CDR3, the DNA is TGTGCCAGCAGCCCTGCGGTTGGAGGACTAGCGGGCCCCGGTTGGGAGCAGTTCTTC.

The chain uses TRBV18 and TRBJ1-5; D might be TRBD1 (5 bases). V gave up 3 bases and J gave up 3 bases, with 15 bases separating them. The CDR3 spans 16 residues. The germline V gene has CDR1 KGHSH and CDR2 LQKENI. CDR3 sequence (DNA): TGTGCCAGCTCACCGCAGACAGCGAGTACCAATCAGCCCCAGCATTTT. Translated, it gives CASSPQTASTNQPQHF.

CDR3 DNA sequence: TGCGCCAGCAGCTTGGTGGTGGTAGCGAATGAGCAGTTCTTC. Protein: CASSLVVVANEQFF. The rearrangement joins TRBV5-1 to TRBJ2-1; D possibly corresponds to TRBD2 (5 bases). Germline V gene sequence: CDR1 SGHRS, CDR2 YFSETQ. CDR3 length: 14 amino acids. Trimming removed 0 bases from V and 7 bases from J, with 11 bases in between. The variable domain in full, with the rest retrieved from reference TRBV5-1 and TRBJ2-1, is KAGVTQTPRYLIKTRGQQVTLSCSPISGHRSVSWYQQTPGQGLQFLFEYFSETQRNKGNFPGRFSGRQFSNSRSEMNVSTLELGDSALYLCASSLVVVANEQFFGPGTRLTVL.

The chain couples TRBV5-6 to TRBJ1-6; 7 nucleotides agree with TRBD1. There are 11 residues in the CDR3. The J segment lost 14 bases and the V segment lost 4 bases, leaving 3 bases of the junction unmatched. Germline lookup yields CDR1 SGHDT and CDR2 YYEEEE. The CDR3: CASSKTGSLHF. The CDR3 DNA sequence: TGTGCCAGCAGCAAGACAGGGTCCCTCCACTTT. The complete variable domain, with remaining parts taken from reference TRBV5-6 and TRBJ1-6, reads DAGVTQSPTHLIKTRGQQVTLRCSPKSGHDTVSWYQQALGQGPQFIFQYYEEEERQRGNFPDRFSGHQFPNYSSELNVNALLLGDSALYLCASSKTGSLHFGNGTRLTVT.

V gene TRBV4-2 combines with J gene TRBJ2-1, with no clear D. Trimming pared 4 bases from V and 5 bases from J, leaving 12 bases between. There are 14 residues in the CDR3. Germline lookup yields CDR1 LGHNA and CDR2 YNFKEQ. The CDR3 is CASSPNSFNNEQFF. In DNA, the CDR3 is TGTGCCAGCAGCCCAAACTCCTTCAACAATGAGCAGTTCTTC.

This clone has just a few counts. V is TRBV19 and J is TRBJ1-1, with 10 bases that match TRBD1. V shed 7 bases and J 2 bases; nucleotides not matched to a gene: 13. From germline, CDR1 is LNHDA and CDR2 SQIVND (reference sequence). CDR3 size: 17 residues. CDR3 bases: TGTGCCAGTACCGCGACAGGGGGCCTCTTATCCAACACTGAAGCTTTCTTT. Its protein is CASTATGGLLSNTEAFF.

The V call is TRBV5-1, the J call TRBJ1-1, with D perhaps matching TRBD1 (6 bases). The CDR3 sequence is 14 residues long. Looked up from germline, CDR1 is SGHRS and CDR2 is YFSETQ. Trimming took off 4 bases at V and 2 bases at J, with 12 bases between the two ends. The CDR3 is CASSADRGNTEAFF. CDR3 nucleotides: TGCGCCAGCAGCGCGGACAGAGGAAACACTGAAGCTTTCTTT.

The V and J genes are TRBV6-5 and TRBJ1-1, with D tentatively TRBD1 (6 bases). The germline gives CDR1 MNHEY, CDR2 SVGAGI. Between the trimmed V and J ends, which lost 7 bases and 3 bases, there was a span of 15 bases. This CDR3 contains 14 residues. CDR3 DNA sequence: TGTGCCAGCAATCCGACAGGTATATACACTGAAGCTTTCTTT. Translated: CASNPTGIYTEAFF.

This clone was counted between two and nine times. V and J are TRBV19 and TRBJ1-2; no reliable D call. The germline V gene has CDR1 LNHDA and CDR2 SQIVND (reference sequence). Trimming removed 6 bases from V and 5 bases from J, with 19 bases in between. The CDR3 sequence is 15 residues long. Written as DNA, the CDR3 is TGTGCCAGTAGCCCGGGGAGATACAAGACTTATGGCTACACCTTC. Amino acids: CASSPGRYKTYGYTF.